The rows below give T cell receptor beta chains drawn from one sample of a study of Graves' ophthalmopathy and Graves' hyperthyroidism. From the multiplex PCR reads, TCRdb called clonotypes with MiXCR, one entry per CDR3 protein. Among 500,000 to 700,000 distinct CDR3 sequences listed, approximately 22% were seen once. Sequencing used peripheral blood. Receptor source: a woman aged 18-35 years with stable Graves' hyperthyroidism. Some clones in this sample may be carry-over from other donors' samples. Both conserved end residues are part of each CDR3. The D gene is left open where the match is weak. Some rows mark clone size as missing; the rest say once, few, many or name a class of expanded clone.

TRBJ1-1 | . | TRBV12-3/TRBV12-4 | many | CASSLEVTANTEAFF | TGTGCCAGCAGTTTAGAGGTCACAGCGAACACTGAAGCTTTCTTT
TRBJ1-1 | . | TRBV12-5 | . | CASGLLQVRTEAFF | TGTGCTAGTGGTTTGTTACAGGTGAGGACTGAAGCTTTCTTT
TRBJ1-2 | TRBD1 | TRBV6-1 | many | CASSEFDRVYGYTF | TGTGCCAGCAGTGAATTCGACAGGGTCTATGGCTACACCTTC
TRBJ2-7 | . | TRBV11-1 | . | CASSPDRRGSPYEQYF | TGTGCCAGCAGCCCAGACAGGCGGGGGTCCCCCTACGAGCAGTACTTC
TRBJ1-1 | . | TRBV19 | . | CATSGGGPTEAFF | TGTGCCACCTCAGGAGGGGGACCCACTGAAGCTTTCTTT
TRBJ1-5 | . | TRBV12-3/TRBV12-4 | . | CASSLRKQGPPYSNQPQHF | TGTGCCAGCAGTTTACGGAAACAGGGTCCCCCTTATAGCAATCAGCCCCAGCATTTT
TRBJ1-5 | . | TRBV28 | many | CASSLGRDRNRPQHF | TGTGCCAGCAGTCTAGGTCGGGACCGAAATCGACCCCAGCATTTT
TRBJ1-5 | TRBD1 | TRBV30 | few | CAWSRRTGREPQHF | TGTGCCTGGAGTCGCCGGACAGGGCGGGAGCCCCAGCATTTT
TRBJ2-2 | . | TRBV6-2/TRBV6-3 | many | CASSWSNTGELFF | TGTGCCAGCAGTTGGTCGAACACCGGGGAGCTGTTTTTT
TRBJ2-7 | . | TRBV27 | many | CASSITRGTYEQYF | TGTGCCAGCAGTATTACTCGGGGCACGTACGAGCAGTACTTC
TRBJ2-2 | TRBD1 | TRBV2 | . | CASTSRDRGRGELFF | TGTGCCAGCACGTCCCGGGACAGGGGTCGCGGGGAGCTGTTTTTT
TRBJ1-3 | . | TRBV12-3/TRBV12-4 | many | CASSQGPTIYF | TGTGCCAGCAGCCAGGGGCCCACCATATATTTT
TRBJ1-2 | . | TRBV20-1 | few | CSAPDSNYGYTF | TGCAGTGCTCCTGACAGTAACTATGGCTACACCTTC
TRBJ2-5 | . | TRBV5-1 | many | CASSLGNEQETQYF | TGCGCCAGCAGCTTGGGGAACGAGCAAGAGACCCAGTACTTC
TRBJ2-7 | TRBD1 | TRBV12-3/TRBV12-4 | many | CASGLLSGGNEQYF | TGTGCCAGCGGTCTCTTGTCAGGGGGCAACGAGCAGTACTTC
TRBJ1-1 | . | TRBV9 | . | CASSVAGATEAFF | TGTGCCAGCAGCGTAGCAGGGGCGACTGAAGCTTTCTTT
TRBJ1-3 | . | TRBV24-1 | many | CALGCTIYF | TGTGCCCTCGGATGCACCATATATTTT
TRBJ2-7 | TRBD1 | TRBV28 | . | CASSPHGQGGKDEQYF | TGTGCCAGCAGTCCCCATGGACAGGGGGGGAAAGACGAGCAGTACTTC
TRBJ1-5 | . | TRBV5-1 | many | CASATSPDSNQPQHF | TGCGCCAGTGCTACGAGTCCCGACAGCAATCAGCCCCAGCATTTT
TRBJ2-5 | . | TRBV6-5 | . | CASSYSGVVRVETQYF | TGTGCCAGCAGTTACTCCGGCGTAGTGCGGGTGGAGACCCAGTACTTC
TRBJ1-6 | . | TRBV20-1 | many | CSARVEGDRDSPLHF | TGCAGTGCTAGAGTAGAGGGAGATCGGGATTCACCCCTCCACTTT
TRBJ2-5 | . | TRBV12-3/TRBV12-4 | . | CASRELTSETQYF | TGTGCCAGCAGAGAACTTACCTCGGAGACCCAGTACTTC
TRBJ2-7 | TRBD1 | TRBV20-1 | few | CSANHGTGGSEQYF | TGCAGTGCTAACCACGGGACAGGGGGTAGCGAGCAGTACTTC
TRBJ2-2 | TRBD1 | TRBV24-1 | . | CATSDLRTGEDTGELFF | TGTGCCACCAGTGATCTACGGACAGGGGAGGACACCGGGGAGCTGTTTTTT
TRBJ1-3 | . | TRBV27 | few | CASRPLPGNTIYF | TGTGCCAGCAGACCCTTGCCTGGAAACACCATATATTTT
TRBJ2-5 | . | TRBV5-1 | . | CASSLGLYGETQYF | TGCGCCAGCAGCTTGGGTCTGTACGGAGAGACCCAGTACTTC
TRBJ2-7 | TRBD2 | TRBV2 | many | CASRTGTSGPYEQYF | TGTGCCAGCAGGACAGGGACTAGCGGACCCTACGAGCAGTACTTC
TRBJ1-1 | TRBD1 | TRBV6-1 | many | CASQGGGSAEAFF | TGTGCCAGCCAGGGAGGGGGCTCGGCTGAAGCTTTCTTT
TRBJ1-1 | . | TRBV10-3 | many | CAISEPGKGVTEAFF | TGTGCCATCAGTGAGCCTGGTAAGGGGGTCACTGAAGCTTTCTTT
TRBJ1-2 | TRBD1 | TRBV6-1 | many | CASSSGTGDKNGYTF | TGTGCCAGCAGCTCCGGGACAGGAGATAAAAATGGCTACACCTTC
TRBJ2-7 | TRBD1 | TRBV2 | many | CASSRDRSYEQYF | TGTGCCAGCAGCCGGGACAGATCCTACGAGCAGTACTTC
TRBJ1-1 | . | TRBV12-3/TRBV12-4 | . | CASSSGTPSNTEAFF | TGTGCCAGCAGTTCCGGGACACCTTCGAACACTGAAGCTTTCTTT
TRBJ1-1 | . | TRBV12-3/TRBV12-4 | many | CASTLGEGGTEAFF | TGTGCCAGCACCCTAGGAGAAGGGGGCACTGAAGCTTTCTTT
TRBJ1-6 | . | TRBV3-1 | many | CASSQQGVGSPLHF | TGTGCCAGCAGCCAACAGGGAGTGGGTTCACCCCTCCACTTT
TRBJ2-7 | . | TRBV20-1 | few | CSVFAYEQYF | TGCAGTGTATTCGCCTACGAGCAGTACTTC
TRBJ2-7 | TRBD1 | TRBV9 | many | CASSVLPGGWDEQYF | TGTGCCAGCAGCGTTCTCCCAGGGGGTTGGGACGAGCAGTACTTC